This TCR beta chain was retrieved from a study of early T cells in non-severe SARS-CoV-2 infection. Whole-study context: Whole-blood bulk RNA, unsorted, was sequenced, and chains were unpaired.

V was clipped by 3 bases and J by 5 bases, with 10 bases between them. Per the germline V gene, CDR1 is SGHAT and CDR2 is FQNNGV. The CDR3 is 13 amino acids. TCRdb re-derived calls from the 5' RACE reads in MiXCR, one entry per CDR3 protein. Found here are approximately 97,000 distinct CDR3 sequences, around 12% of them singletons; the top ten hold roughly 6.2%. This clonotype was detected ten times or more. V is TRBV11-2 and J is TRBJ1-1; no definite D call. Sequencing was done on a sample of whole blood. The clonotype was recovered from an adult who was a healthcare worker with PCR-confirmed SARS-CoV-2 infection or an uninfected control (not recorded which). The CDR3 loop reads CASSLYQATEAFF. In DNA, the CDR3 is TGTGCCAGCAGCTTGTATCAGGCTACTGAAGCTTTCTTT.